The T cell receptor (beta chain) under discussion was sequenced for a study of response to subunit inactivated influenza vaccine. MiXCR, run by TCRdb on the RT-PCR reads, gives a single entry per CDR3 protein. The table shows 560,000 or so distinct CDR3 sequences, with 7.5% to 8.5% occurring only once. There are a few counts of this clonotype. Germline V gives CDR1 KGHDR, CDR2 SFDVKD. This CDR3 contains 14 residues. Unmatched junction bases numbered 7, after V lost 3 bases and J lost 6 bases. The chain recombines TRBV24-1 with TRBJ2-7; TRBD1 agrees at 7 bases. Sequences were derived from PBMCs from blood, sampled about 23 months after vaccination. The receptor comes from a man aged 45 to 75 who received an inactivated influenza vaccine. The CDR3 DNA reads TGTGCCACCAGTGATACGGGACAGTTGACCGAGCAGTACTTC. Protein: CATSDTGQLTEQYF.